A selection of T cell receptor beta chains follows, all from one sample in a study of T cell responses to AZD1222 COVID-19 vaccine. Only in-frame clones appear in the TCRdb table, and some are missing; sequencing was by immunoSEQ multiplex PCR. The data contain 150,000 to 200,000 clones, more than 85% of them singletons. The input for sequencing was peripheral blood, taken on day 0 of AZD1222 vaccination. These receptors were obtained from an adult in good health. CDR3s include the opening cysteine and the closing phenylalanine or tryptophan.

cdr3_length j_call v_call cdr3_aa
15 TRBJ2-7 TRBV20-1 CSASKPQGGNYEQYF
12 TRBJ1-6 TRBV13 CASSIRNSPLHF
14 TRBJ2-3 TRBV11-2 CASSSLAFTDTQYF
14 TRBJ2-3 TRBV5-1 CASRGTASTDTQYF
13 TRBJ1-5 TRBV12-3/TRBV12-4 CASTDTYNQPQHF
15 TRBJ1-2 TRBV28 CASSLSGGENYGYTF
18 TRBJ2-7 TRBV4-3 CASSQEGGRGRFSYEQYF
15 TRBJ2-4 TRBV27 CASSLSRVAKNIQYF
14 TRBJ2-7 TRBV5-6 CASSLGTAAYEQYF
12 TRBJ2-7 TRBV12-3/TRBV12-4 CASRDGSYEQYF
15 TRBJ1-1 TRBV5-5 CASSLNWDRSGGAFF
15 TRBJ1-5 TRBV18 CASSTTEGLGQPQHF
13 TRBJ2-7 TRBV14 CASSLRRTYEQYF
17 TRBJ2-1 TRBV6-1 CASSKEKGGPRYNEQFF
14 TRBJ1-5 TRBV27 CASRGGARNQPQHF
15 TRBJ2-1 TRBV7-6 CASSLGDGHNNEQFF
17 TRBJ2-5 TRBV18 CASSPLATGTVAETQYF
12 TRBJ1-1 TRBV6-5 CASSSSGTEAFF
14 TRBJ1-5 TRBV6-1 CASSYGTVNQPQHF
15 TRBJ2-1 TRBV6-2/TRBV6-3 CASSNWDGAYNEQFF
14 TRBJ1-1 TRBV6-5 CASGGTGPNTEAFF
13 TRBJ1-5 TRBV18 CASSPANSESQHF
17 TRBJ2-7 TRBV5-6 CASSPYPSSGGAHEQYF
13 TRBJ1-4 TRBV19 CASSMGTWEKLFF
18 TRBJ2-7 TRBV3-1/TRBV3-2 CASSQDGSGGAPAYEQYF
12 TRBJ2-5 TRBV5-4 CASSRAQETQYF
13 TRBJ1-1 TRBV7-9 CAGLTDPNTEAFF
14 TRBJ1-4 TRBV24-1 CATSEGDSHEKLFF
13 TRBJ2-7 TRBV29-1 CSARGGVSYEQYF
15 TRBJ1-4 TRBV9 CASSVGLRGNEKLFF
17 TRBJ1-2 TRBV27 CASSLGSGTGIGGGYTF
14 TRBJ1-1 TRBV5-4 CASSKGGQDELGFF
15 TRBJ2-7 TRBV2 CASRDTGTGFYEQYF
15 TRBJ1-6 TRBV6-2/TRBV6-3 CASSYWETADSPLHF
16 TRBJ2-1 TRBV4-2 CASSPYTSGGHNEQFF
15 TRBJ2-5 TRBV11-2 CASSPQQGFQETQYF
15 TRBJ1-3 TRBV30 CAWSVRGTSGNTIYF